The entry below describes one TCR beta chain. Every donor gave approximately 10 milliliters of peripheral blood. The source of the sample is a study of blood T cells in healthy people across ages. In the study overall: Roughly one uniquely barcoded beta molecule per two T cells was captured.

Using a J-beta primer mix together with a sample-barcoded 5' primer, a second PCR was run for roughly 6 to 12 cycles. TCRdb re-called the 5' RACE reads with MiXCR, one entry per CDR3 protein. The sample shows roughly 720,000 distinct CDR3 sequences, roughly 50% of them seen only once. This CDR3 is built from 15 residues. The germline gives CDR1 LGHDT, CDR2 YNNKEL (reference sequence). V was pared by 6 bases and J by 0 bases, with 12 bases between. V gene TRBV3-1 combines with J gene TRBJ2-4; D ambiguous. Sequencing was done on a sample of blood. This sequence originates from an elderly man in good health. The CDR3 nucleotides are TGTGCCAGCAGTCAACACGACATAGCCAAAAACATTCAGTACTTC. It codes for CASSQHDIAKNIQYF.